This T cell receptor (beta chain) was found in a study of blood T cell repertoires in COVID-19. Across the whole study: Acute and convalescent COVID-19 samples came from the United States, Italy and Spain.

Participant ages covered about 18 to 95 years across 24 US areas. Symptom resolution, clearance, or two negative PCRs marked the recovered donors of Cohort 3. V was pared by 5 bases and J by 6 bases, with 7 bases of the junction left unmatched. The CDR3 is 14 amino acids. CDR1 is MGHDK and CDR2 is SYGVNS in the germline V gene. Original analysis: Amplified reference gene primers provided the basis for estimating nucleated cell counts. Assay used: immunoSEQ multiplex PCR; TCRdb lists only in-frame clones, some missing. V and J calls and clone size follow that table, whereas D and trimming were derived from the DNA. The sample consists of about 160,000 clones, about 80% of them appearing once.

Sequencing input: PBMCs or T cells enriched from blood (not recorded which). This chain links TRBV25-1 with TRBJ1-1, with 9 bases matching TRBD1. The TCR originated in an older woman who had recovered from COVID-19. CDR3 amino acids: CASSRQGGGSEAFF. For the CDR3, the DNA is TGTGCCAGCAGTCGACAGGGGGGGGGCTCTGAAGCTTTCTTT.